This is a list of T cell receptor beta chains from one sample in a study of beta chain features in type 1 diabetes. Generated by immunoSEQ multiplex PCR, the TCRdb table keeps only in-frame clones and is missing some. The sample holds under 950,000 clones, around a sixth seen once. The specimen was naive CD4+ T cells from blood. These TCRs come from a woman younger than 35 in good health. The CDR3 runs from the conserved cysteine through the conserved F or W. The order of the fields is J gene, clone size, V gene, D gene, CDR3 protein. D genes are given only for firm matches. Only some rows state a clone size, as once, few, many or a class for expanded clones.

j_call: TRBJ2-1; clone_size: .; v_call: TRBV7-9; d_call: .; cdr3_aa: CASSLAARYNEQFF
j_call: TRBJ2-7; clone_size: .; v_call: TRBV18; d_call: .; cdr3_aa: CASSPAITYEQYF
j_call: TRBJ2-1; clone_size: few; v_call: TRBV10-3; d_call: .; cdr3_aa: CAISDIIRARPGDEQFF
j_call: TRBJ1-2; clone_size: .; v_call: TRBV28; d_call: .; cdr3_aa: CASSLGNGYTF
j_call: TRBJ2-7; clone_size: .; v_call: TRBV11-2; d_call: .; cdr3_aa: CASSPTGQTYEQYF
j_call: TRBJ2-3; clone_size: .; v_call: TRBV7-2; d_call: TRBD2; cdr3_aa: CASSLVFASGGGDTQYF
j_call: TRBJ2-7; clone_size: few; v_call: TRBV6-1; d_call: TRBD2; cdr3_aa: CASGDNSLAAPSVVEQYF
j_call: TRBJ2-5; clone_size: few; v_call: TRBV7-2; d_call: TRBD2; cdr3_aa: CASSLVAGLGETQYF
j_call: TRBJ2-7; clone_size: .; v_call: TRBV14; d_call: TRBD2; cdr3_aa: CASSQASGSYEQYF
j_call: TRBJ2-7; clone_size: few; v_call: TRBV21-1; d_call: .; cdr3_aa: CASSKEGTGEGPSYEQYF
j_call: TRBJ2-1; clone_size: few; v_call: TRBV21-1; d_call: .; cdr3_aa: CASSTQREGENSYNEQFF
j_call: TRBJ2-5; clone_size: .; v_call: TRBV7-2; d_call: TRBD2; cdr3_aa: CASSPAGGGETQYF
j_call: TRBJ1-3; clone_size: few; v_call: TRBV10-3; d_call: .; cdr3_aa: CAISESFPGLGSGNTIYF
j_call: TRBJ2-3; clone_size: .; v_call: TRBV10-3; d_call: TRBD1; cdr3_aa: CAISDTGGGGVTDTQYF
j_call: TRBJ2-5; clone_size: .; v_call: TRBV2; d_call: .; cdr3_aa: CASLRDNQETQYF
j_call: TRBJ2-7; clone_size: .; v_call: TRBV7-2; d_call: TRBD2; cdr3_aa: CASSLEGGRVWEQYF
j_call: TRBJ1-1; clone_size: few; v_call: TRBV28; d_call: TRBD1; cdr3_aa: CASSSSQGRTEAFF
j_call: TRBJ2-7; clone_size: .; v_call: TRBV12-2; d_call: .; cdr3_aa: CASSRIYEQYF
j_call: TRBJ2-7; clone_size: .; v_call: TRBV18; d_call: TRBD2; cdr3_aa: CASSRTSGTSYEQYF
j_call: TRBJ2-1; clone_size: few; v_call: TRBV7-2; d_call: TRBD2; cdr3_aa: CASSLVAGGYNEQFF
j_call: TRBJ1-3; clone_size: .; v_call: TRBV5-1; d_call: .; cdr3_aa: CASSRWPGDGNTIYF
j_call: TRBJ2-3; clone_size: few; v_call: TRBV4-2; d_call: .; cdr3_aa: CASSQDSGSTDTQYF
j_call: TRBJ2-2; clone_size: .; v_call: TRBV7-2; d_call: .; cdr3_aa: CASSSSALYTGELFF
j_call: TRBJ2-7; clone_size: .; v_call: TRBV7-8; d_call: .; cdr3_aa: CASSPRRTPKNEQYF
j_call: TRBJ2-2; clone_size: few; v_call: TRBV27; d_call: TRBD2; cdr3_aa: CASSPRTRGTGELFF
j_call: TRBJ2-3; clone_size: .; v_call: TRBV13; d_call: .; cdr3_aa: CASSLRGTDTQYF
j_call: TRBJ2-1; clone_size: .; v_call: TRBV10-2; d_call: .; cdr3_aa: CASSDWRPPSSYNEQFF
j_call: TRBJ2-7; clone_size: .; v_call: TRBV21-1; d_call: .; cdr3_aa: CASSTISRQGAGEQYF
j_call: TRBJ1-1; clone_size: .; v_call: TRBV25-1; d_call: .; cdr3_aa: CASSNGVNTEAFF
j_call: TRBJ1-2; clone_size: .; v_call: TRBV4-2; d_call: .; cdr3_aa: CASSQEVRAPPYGYTF
j_call: TRBJ1-1; clone_size: .; v_call: TRBV7-2; d_call: .; cdr3_aa: CASSFSDLTEAFF
j_call: TRBJ2-7; clone_size: .; v_call: TRBV6-5; d_call: .; cdr3_aa: CASSRTVGTYEQYF
j_call: TRBJ2-1; clone_size: few; v_call: TRBV28; d_call: TRBD2; cdr3_aa: CASSSRLAGGLNEQFF
j_call: TRBJ2-7; clone_size: .; v_call: TRBV7-2; d_call: .; cdr3_aa: CASSFSLRPFSYEQYF
j_call: TRBJ1-5; clone_size: few; v_call: TRBV6-5; d_call: TRBD1; cdr3_aa: CASKGGGFHQPQHF
j_call: TRBJ2-5; clone_size: few; v_call: TRBV19; d_call: .; cdr3_aa: CASKGGNQETQYF
j_call: TRBJ2-7; clone_size: .; v_call: TRBV10-3; d_call: TRBD2; cdr3_aa: CAISTSESSYEQYF
j_call: TRBJ2-3; clone_size: few; v_call: TRBV4-1; d_call: TRBD2; cdr3_aa: CASSVRSGTSDTQYF
j_call: TRBJ2-1; clone_size: few; v_call: TRBV4-1; d_call: .; cdr3_aa: CASSQDRGGERYNEQFF
j_call: TRBJ1-1; clone_size: few; v_call: TRBV9; d_call: .; cdr3_aa: CASSVDGGHTEAFF
j_call: TRBJ2-7; clone_size: .; v_call: TRBV4-1; d_call: .; cdr3_aa: CASSQELGPRIYEQYF
j_call: TRBJ2-7; clone_size: .; v_call: TRBV2; d_call: TRBD2; cdr3_aa: CASSTSGRASEQYF
j_call: TRBJ2-1; clone_size: few; v_call: TRBV2; d_call: TRBD1; cdr3_aa: CASSTIDRGEQFF
j_call: TRBJ2-2; clone_size: .; v_call: TRBV5-1; d_call: .; cdr3_aa: CASSLAHTGELFF
j_call: TRBJ2-3; clone_size: .; v_call: TRBV7-3; d_call: .; cdr3_aa: CASSFGTSWGTDTQYF
j_call: TRBJ1-5; clone_size: .; v_call: TRBV7-2; d_call: .; cdr3_aa: CASSLFWEQPQHF
j_call: TRBJ2-1; clone_size: few; v_call: TRBV4-3; d_call: .; cdr3_aa: CASSQEVGRDPQFF
j_call: TRBJ2-1; clone_size: few; v_call: TRBV7-2; d_call: TRBD1; cdr3_aa: CASSRPGQGTWGNNEQFF
j_call: TRBJ2-3; clone_size: few; v_call: TRBV7-2; d_call: .; cdr3_aa: CATTLASTDTQYF
j_call: TRBJ2-7; clone_size: few; v_call: TRBV27; d_call: TRBD1; cdr3_aa: CASSGPGTGYEQYF
j_call: TRBJ1-2; clone_size: few; v_call: TRBV7-2; d_call: TRBD1; cdr3_aa: CASSLPRDRPSTGYTF
j_call: TRBJ1-5; clone_size: .; v_call: TRBV18; d_call: .; cdr3_aa: CASSPSRVSLNQPQHF
j_call: TRBJ2-1; clone_size: few; v_call: TRBV10-3; d_call: TRBD2; cdr3_aa: CAISATRTSGSNEQFF
j_call: TRBJ2-5; clone_size: few; v_call: TRBV5-1; d_call: TRBD2; cdr3_aa: CASRIGLAQETQYF
j_call: TRBJ2-5; clone_size: .; v_call: TRBV5-1; d_call: .; cdr3_aa: CASSLNILETQYF
j_call: TRBJ2-2; clone_size: once; v_call: TRBV18; d_call: TRBD1; cdr3_aa: CASSRTGPTGELFF
j_call: TRBJ1-5; clone_size: few; v_call: TRBV2; d_call: TRBD1; cdr3_aa: CASSDIRTGSSQPQHF
j_call: TRBJ2-6; clone_size: .; v_call: TRBV6-5; d_call: .; cdr3_aa: CASSYSGSGANVLTF
j_call: TRBJ2-2; clone_size: .; v_call: TRBV5-1; d_call: TRBD2; cdr3_aa: CASSLLAGTNTGELFF